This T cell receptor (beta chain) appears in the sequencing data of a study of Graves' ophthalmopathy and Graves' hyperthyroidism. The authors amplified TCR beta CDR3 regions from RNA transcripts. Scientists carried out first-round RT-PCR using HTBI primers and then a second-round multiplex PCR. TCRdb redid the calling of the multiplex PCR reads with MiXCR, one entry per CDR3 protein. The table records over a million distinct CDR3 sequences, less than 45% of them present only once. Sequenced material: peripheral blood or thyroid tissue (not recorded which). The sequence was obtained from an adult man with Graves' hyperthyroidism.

The CDR3: CAISEWKDGELFF. CDR3 coding DNA: TGTGCCATCAGTGAGTGGAAGGACGGGGAGCTGTTTTTT. The chain has TRBV10-3 and TRBJ2-2; D call uncertain. Germline V gene lookup returns CDR1 ENHRY and CDR2 SYGVKD. This CDR3 is 13 amino acids long. Deletions cut 1 base from V and 7 bases from J, with 7 bases between.